A single sample is the source of the 23 T cell receptor beta chains below, sequenced in a study of T cell responses to AZD1222 COVID-19 vaccine. Assay: immunoSEQ multiplex PCR; the TCRdb copy retains only in-frame clones and omits some. The repertoire has about 140,000 clones, 80% to 95% of them found once; the top ten carry around 1.3%. Material: peripheral blood, obtained 28 days after the second AZD1222 dose. Source of these receptors: an adult who received the AZD1222 COVID-19 vaccine.

This clone was picked up a small number of times. V gene TRBV10-3 combines with J gene TRBJ2-7; 15 bases fit TRBD2. The trim removed 2 bases at V and 7 bases at J, leaving 0 bases unmatched. This CDR3 is 14 amino acids long. CDR1 is ENHRY and CDR2 is SYGVKD in the germline V gene. Written as DNA, the CDR3 is TGTGCCATCAGTGAGGGACTAGCGGGAGGGGAGCAGTACTTC. The encoded protein is CAISEGLAGGEQYF.

The chain employs TRBV19 and TRBJ2-2, with D perhaps being TRBD1 or TRBD2 (5 bases each). Germline CDR1 is LNHDA and CDR2 is SQIVND (reference sequence). Trimming cost V 10 bases and J 4 bases, with 13 bases left between them. This CDR3 comprises 13 residues. The CDR3 DNA reads TGTGCCATCCCGGGACCCTCCACCGGGGAGCTGTTTTTT. This codes for CAIPGPSTGELFF.

This clone occurred a few times. The genes are TRBV12-5 and TRBJ1-1; D perhaps matches TRBD1 (5 bases). This CDR3 region has 14 residues. V was cut by 6 bases and J by 7 bases, with 18 bases left in between. In germline, CDR1 is LGHNT, CDR2 FRNRAP. CDR3 sequence: CASGQSGGAGEAFF. DNA for the CDR3: TGTGCTAGTGGCCAGTCCGGGGGTGCCGGTGAAGCTTTCTTT. The complete variable domain, with remaining parts taken from reference TRBV12-5 and TRBJ1-1, reads DARVTQTPRHKVTEMGQEVTMRCQPILGHNTVFWYRQTMMQGLELLAYFRNRAPLDDSGMPKDRFSAEMPDATLATLKIQPSEPRDSAVYFCASGQSGGAGEAFFGQGTRLTVV.

V and J are TRBV7-9 and TRBJ1-1; 7 nucleotides match TRBD1. The germline CDR1 and CDR2 sequences are SEHNR and FQNEAQ (reference sequence). The CDR3 loop spans 15 amino acids. V shed 3 bases, J shed 4 bases, and the junction held 8 bases outside the gene matches. CDR3 sequence (DNA): TGTGCCAGCAGCTTTTCGAGGGCAGGGGGCACTGAAGCTTTCTTT. It translates to CASSFSRAGGTEAFF.

This clone was seen a single time. As DNA, the CDR3 is TGTGCCAGCAGCTTAGCGCTTCGGCTAAGGGAGACCCAGTACTTC. Its protein product is CASSLALRLRETQYF. The chain uses TRBV7-8 and TRBJ2-5; no clear D gene. Germline lookup yields CDR1 SGHVS and CDR2 FQNEAQ. This CDR3 spans 15 amino acids. Trimming removed 0 bases from V and 5 bases from J, with 13 bases in between.

V usage is TRBV2 and J usage is TRBJ2-7, with D possibly matching TRBD1 (8 bases). This CDR3 is 19 amino acids long. V lost 4 bases and J 2 bases, leaving 27 bases between the germline ends. Germline V CDR1 and CDR2: SNHLY, FYNNEI. DNA for the CDR3: TGTGCCAGCAGTGGGGGACTACCCGCGGACAGGGTCGAAGCCTACGAGCAGTACTTC. Amino acids: CASSGGLPADRVEAYEQYF.

The genes are TRBV23-1 and TRBJ2-7; D perhaps matches TRBD1 (6 bases). TRBV23-1 is an ORF for which the function is uncertain. This CDR3 comprises 12 residues. V was shortened by 6 bases and J by 6 bases, with 12 bases between the two germline ends. The CDR3: CASRPQGSEQYF. The DNA for the CDR3 is TGCGCCAGCAGACCACAGGGATCCGAGCAGTACTTC.

The chain recombines TRBV7-6 with TRBJ1-1, with D unclear. Germline CDR1 reads SGHVS; CDR2 reads FNYEAQ. The V end lost 1 base, the J end lost 3 bases, and 9 bases lay between the germline ends. This CDR3 contains 14 residues. The CDR3 coding sequence is TGTGCCAGCAGCTTAGATCTCGGGGACACTGAAGCTTTCTTT. Amino acids: CASSLDLGDTEAFF.

This clone was recorded a few times. V is TRBV2 and J is TRBJ1-4; TRBD1 is a possible D gene (5 bases). The CDR3 contains 14 residues. Trimming removed 6 bases from V and 8 bases from J, with 16 bases in between. Germline CDR1 is SNHLY and CDR2 is FYNNEI. This chain's CDR3 is CASRGGNHGEKLFF. As DNA, the CDR3 is TGTGCCAGCAGGGGGGGGAACCACGGGGAAAAACTGTTTTTT.

This chain joins TRBV4-3 and TRBJ2-1; D unresolved. CDR3 length: 14 amino acids. V lost 7 bases to trimming and J lost 2 bases, with 12 bases between them. CDR1 is LGHNA, CDR2 YSLEER, per germline. The CDR3 loop is CASKVSRAYNEQFF. As DNA, the CDR3 is TGCGCCAGCAAGGTCAGCCGGGCCTACAATGAGCAGTTCTTC.

The chain combines TRBV11-3 with TRBJ2-7, with TRBD2 identical over 14 bases. This CDR3 region has 18 residues. The J segment lost 6 bases and the V segment lost 1 base, leaving 11 bases of the junction unmatched. Germline assignment: CDR1 SGHNT and CDR2 YENEEA. CDR3 DNA: TGTGCCAGCAGCTTAGGGGTCCACACGGGACTAGCGGGAGCCGAGCAGTACTTC. Translated: CASSLGVHTGLAGAEQYF.

This clone was recorded once. The chain is built from TRBV27 and TRBJ2-7; D unclear. The CDR3 sequence is 13 residues long. Trimming pared 2 bases from V and 0 bases from J, leaving 5 bases between. In germline, CDR1 is MNHEY, CDR2 SMNVEV (reference sequence). This CDR3 reads CASSLHGSYEQYF. Here the CDR3 DNA reads TGTGCCAGCAGTTTACATGGCTCCTACGAGCAGTACTTC.

The chain links TRBV15 to TRBJ1-2; D is possibly TRBD1 (5 bases). The germline gives CDR1 LNHNV, CDR2 YYDKDF (reference sequence). V dropped 2 bases and J dropped 4 bases, with 11 bases sitting between them. This CDR3 region has 14 residues. CDR3 in amino acids: CATSRSGTAYGYTF. CDR3 nucleotide sequence: TGTGCCACCAGCAGATCCGGGACGGCCTATGGCTACACCTTC.

J is TRBJ2-7 and V is TRBV18; D remains ambiguous. Germline-derived CDR1 and CDR2 are KGHSH and LQKENI. V lost 2 bases to trimming and J lost 5 bases, with 7 bases between them. The CDR3 has 12 residues. The CDR3 DNA follows: TGTGCCAGCTCACCAGGCGGTCACGAGCAGTACTTC. This gives the protein CASSPGGHEQYF.

V gene TRBV4-3 combines with J gene TRBJ1-4, with D tentatively TRBD1 (5 bases). This CDR3 region has 15 residues. The germline V gene has CDR1 LGHNA and CDR2 YSLEER. The ends were cut back, 1 base at V and 5 bases at J, with 11 bases in the middle. The CDR3 region has the DNA TGCGCCAGCAGCCAAGGCCCAGGGATAAATGAAAAACTGTTTTTT. Encoded protein: CASSQGPGINEKLFF.

The genes are TRBV11-3 and TRBJ2-5; unclear D gene. V lost 3 bases, J lost 1 base, and 3 bases lay in between. Per germline, CDR1 SGHNT and CDR2 YENEEA. The CDR3 runs to 12 residues. CDR3 loop: CASSFSQETQYF. The CDR3 DNA reads as TGTGCCAGCAGCTTTAGCCAAGAGACCCAGTACTTC.

This chain connects TRBV27 to TRBJ2-1; 9 bases map to TRBD2. Germline assignment: CDR1 MNHEY and CDR2 SMNVEV (reference sequence). CDR3 length: 15 amino acids. Trimming at V came to 5 bases and at J to 6 bases, leaving 8 bases not matched to a gene. This chain's CDR3 is CASSRPGTSSNEQFF. CDR3 nucleotides: TGTGCCAGCAGTAGGCCCGGGACTAGCAGCAATGAGCAGTTCTTC.

The gene calls are TRBV11-3 and TRBJ2-1; D possibly matches TRBD1 or TRBD2 (6 bases each). Germline V gives CDR1 SGHNT, CDR2 YENEEA. Trimming removed 8 bases from V and 2 bases from J, with 13 bases in between. CDR3 length: 14 residues. The CDR3 DNA follows: TGTGCCAGCGGGATCGGGGGCCCCTACAATGAGCAGTTCTTC. Amino acids: CASGIGGPYNEQFF.

The chain employs TRBV28 and TRBJ1-5; 10 nucleotides agree with TRBD1. CDR1 is MDHEN, CDR2 SYDVKM, per germline. The CDR3 length is 14 residues. After removal of 6 bases from V and 7 bases from J, the junction contained 6 bases not matched to a gene. CDR3 sequence (DNA): TGTGCCAGCAGGTTGACAGGGGGCGGACAGCCCCAGCATTTT. Translated: CASRLTGGGQPQHF.

This clone was recorded once. V is TRBV5-5 and J is TRBJ1-5; no firm D call. The CDR3 runs 15 residues. Between the trimmed V and J ends, which lost 0 bases and 9 bases, there was a span of 16 bases. Looked up from germline, CDR1 is SGHKS and CDR2 is YYEKEE (reference sequence). In DNA, the CDR3 is TGTGCCAGCAGCTTGGGTAATCCAGCCCCGGCGCCCCAGCATTTT. This codes for CASSLGNPAPAPQHF.

The chain couples TRBV9 to TRBJ1-1, with D hard to call. The germline gives CDR1 SGDLS, CDR2 YYNGEE. The CDR3 totals 11 residues. V was cut by 5 bases and J by 2 bases, with 4 bases left in between. CDR3 coding DNA: TGTGCCAGCAGGGGCAACACTGAAGCTTTCTTT. Translated, it gives CASRGNTEAFF. Full variable domain (missing parts from reference TRBV9 and TRBJ1-1): DSGVTQTPKHLITATGQRVTLRCSPRSGDLSVYWYQQSLDQGLQFLIQYYNGEERAKGNILERFSAQQFPDLHSELNLSSLELGDSALYFCASRGNTEAFFGQGTRLTVV.

This chain uses TRBV4-2 with TRBJ2-1, with 8 bases fitting TRBD2. CDR1 is LGHNA, CDR2 YNFKEQ, per germline. The V and J ends lost 0 bases and 8 bases, in that order; junction bases with no gene match: 21. The CDR3 contains 20 residues. The CDR3 sequence: CASSQDSPWGGTSGEDEQFF. DNA for the CDR3: TGTGCCAGCAGCCAAGACTCCCCCTGGGGTGGTACTAGCGGAGAGGATGAGCAGTTCTTC.

Remarks on this clone: The junction and the germline gene differ at one end; a read error may be behind it. The J gene is TRBJ2-6, the V gene TRBV29-1; D remains ambiguous. This CDR3 has 17 residues. Germline V gives CDR1 SQVTM, CDR2 ANQGSEA. The CDR3 DNA reads as TGCAGCGTTGAAGCCCCAGTTCCAACCTCTGGCGCCAACGTCCTGACTTTC. It codes for CSVEAPVPTSGANVLTF.